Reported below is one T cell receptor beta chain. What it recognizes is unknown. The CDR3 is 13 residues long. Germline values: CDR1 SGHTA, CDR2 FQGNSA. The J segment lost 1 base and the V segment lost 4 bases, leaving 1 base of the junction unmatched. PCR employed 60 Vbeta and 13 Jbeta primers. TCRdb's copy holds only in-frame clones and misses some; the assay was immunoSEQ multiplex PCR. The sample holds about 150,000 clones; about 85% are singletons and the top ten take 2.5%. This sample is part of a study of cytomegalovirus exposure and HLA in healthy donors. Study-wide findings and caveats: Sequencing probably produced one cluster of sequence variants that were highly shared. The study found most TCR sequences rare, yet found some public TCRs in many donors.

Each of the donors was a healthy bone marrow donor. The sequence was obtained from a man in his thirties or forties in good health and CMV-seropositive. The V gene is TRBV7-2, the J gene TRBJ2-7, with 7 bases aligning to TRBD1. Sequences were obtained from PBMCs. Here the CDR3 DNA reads TGTGCCAGCAGCTCAGGGGGTTCCTACGAGCAGTACGTC. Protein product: CASSSGGSYEQYV.